This TCR beta chain was documented in a study of blood T cell repertoires in COVID-19. Study-wide background: The samples span acute and convalescent COVID-19 from the United States, Italy and Spain. The analysed material was cDNA or gDNA that came from T cells, B-cell-depleted T cells, or PBMCs.

How the authors handled the data: Nucleated cell number was recorded as an estimate derived from reference gene primer amplification. Profiling relied on immunoSEQ multiplex PCR, and the TCRdb table lists in-frame clones only, not all of them. V, J and clone size were drawn from that table, and D and trimming were deduced from the DNA. The sample carries around 120,000 clones, around three quarters recorded once. The CDR3 has 16 residues. Germline CDR1 and CDR2: SEHNR and FQNEAQ (reference sequence). V lost 3 bases to trimming and J lost 2 bases; unmatched junction nucleotides: 6. Material: peripheral blood. The gene calls are TRBV7-9 and TRBJ2-2; 7 bases are shared with TRBD1. This receptor was identified in a woman of 80 years or more with acute or convalescent COVID-19. The CDR3 reads CASSFTGASNTGELFF. CDR3 DNA: TGTGCCAGCAGCTTTACAGGGGCCTCTAACACCGGGGAGCTGTTTTTT.